This T cell receptor beta chain was identified in a study of blood T cells in healthy people across ages. Study results and limitations: Estimates of diversity drawn from one million T cells were considered underestimates.

This clonotype was recorded at least ten times. Its target is unknown. For the second PCR, which ran for about 7 to 11 cycles, a sample-barcoded 5' primer and a J-beta primer mix were used. A template-switch adaptor with 12 random nucleotides tagged each cDNA molecule. A single record per CDR3 protein comes from TCRdb applying MiXCR to the 5' RACE reads. The sample lists about 400,000 distinct CDR3 sequences; about 55% were seen once. The CDR3 length is 15 residues. Unmatched junction bases numbered 11, after V lost 6 bases and J lost 8 bases. Per the germline V gene, CDR1 is KGHSH and CDR2 is LQKENI. The origin of this receptor is a man between 60 and 75 years old in good health. Sequencing used blood. The V gene is TRBV18, the J gene TRBJ2-1; TRBD2 agrees at 9 bases. The CDR3 nucleotides read TGTGCCAGCTCCTTTGGCGGGAGGGAATCGGATGAGCAGTTCTTC. Its translation: CASSFGGRESDEQFF.